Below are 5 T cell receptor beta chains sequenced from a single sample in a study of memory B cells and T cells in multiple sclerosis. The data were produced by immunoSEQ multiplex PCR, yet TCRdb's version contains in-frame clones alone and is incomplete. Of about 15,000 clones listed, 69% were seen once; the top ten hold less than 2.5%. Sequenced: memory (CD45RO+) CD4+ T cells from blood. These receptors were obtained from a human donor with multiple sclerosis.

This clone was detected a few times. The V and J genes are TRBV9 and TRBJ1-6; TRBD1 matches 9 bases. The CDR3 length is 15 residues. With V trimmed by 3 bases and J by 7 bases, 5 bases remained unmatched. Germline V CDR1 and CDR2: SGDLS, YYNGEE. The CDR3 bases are TGTGCCAGCAGCGGAACCGGGACAGGGAATTCACCCCTCCACTTT. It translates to CASSGTGTGNSPLHF.

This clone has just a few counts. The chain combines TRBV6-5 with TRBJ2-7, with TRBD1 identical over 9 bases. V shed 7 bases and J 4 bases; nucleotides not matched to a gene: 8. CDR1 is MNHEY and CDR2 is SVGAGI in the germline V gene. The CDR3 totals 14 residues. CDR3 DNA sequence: TGTGCCAGCACCCCTCGACAGGGGGGTTACGAGCAGTACTTC. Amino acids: CASTPRQGGYEQYF.

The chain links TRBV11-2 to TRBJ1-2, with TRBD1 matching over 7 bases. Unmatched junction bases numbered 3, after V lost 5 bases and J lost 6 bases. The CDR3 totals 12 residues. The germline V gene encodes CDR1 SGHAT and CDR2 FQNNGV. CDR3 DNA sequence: TGTGCCAGCAGCCCTGGACAGGATGGCTACACCTTC. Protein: CASSPGQDGYTF.

CDR3 in amino acids: CASSSRGADTQYF. In DNA form, the CDR3 reads TGTGCCAGCAGTTCTAGGGGTGCAGATACGCAGTATTTT. V usage is TRBV28 and J usage is TRBJ2-3; a weak D match, TRBD1 (5 bases). The CDR3 has 13 residues. Germline CDR1 and CDR2: MDHEN and SYDVKM. V was pared by 4 bases and J by 4 bases, with 9 bases between.

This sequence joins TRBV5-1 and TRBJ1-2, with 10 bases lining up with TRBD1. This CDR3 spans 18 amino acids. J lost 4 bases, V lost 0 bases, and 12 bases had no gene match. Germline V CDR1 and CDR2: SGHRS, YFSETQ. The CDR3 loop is CASSLAGQGLTNRYGYTF. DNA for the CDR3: TGCGCCAGCAGCTTGGCGGGACAGGGGCTCACTAACCGCTATGGCTACACCTTC.